The clone carrying this T cell receptor (beta chain) appeared a few times. One entry per CDR3 protein results from TCRdb running MiXCR on the reads. Of nearly 450,000 distinct CDR3 sequences listed, 30% to 40% are singletons. These data come from a study of T cell repertoires in cytomegalovirus infection. Whole-study context: CMV infection plus the matching HLA type was flagged by public TCR beta signatures.

Source material: PBMCs. The sequence came from a human donor in good health (CMV status not recorded). Some clones in this sample may be carry-over from other donors' samples.

The CDR3 spells CASNRPGGHEQYF. As DNA, the CDR3 is TGTGCCAGCAACCGTCCGGGAGGTCACGAGCAGTACTTC. This chain links TRBV6-2 or TRBV6-3 with TRBJ2-7; TRBD2 matches at 7 bases. The CDR3 extends over 13 amino acids. Per the germline V gene, CDR1 is MNHEY and CDR2 is SVGEGT. With 7 bases clipped from V and 5 bases from J, the junction kept 8 bases outside the gene matches.